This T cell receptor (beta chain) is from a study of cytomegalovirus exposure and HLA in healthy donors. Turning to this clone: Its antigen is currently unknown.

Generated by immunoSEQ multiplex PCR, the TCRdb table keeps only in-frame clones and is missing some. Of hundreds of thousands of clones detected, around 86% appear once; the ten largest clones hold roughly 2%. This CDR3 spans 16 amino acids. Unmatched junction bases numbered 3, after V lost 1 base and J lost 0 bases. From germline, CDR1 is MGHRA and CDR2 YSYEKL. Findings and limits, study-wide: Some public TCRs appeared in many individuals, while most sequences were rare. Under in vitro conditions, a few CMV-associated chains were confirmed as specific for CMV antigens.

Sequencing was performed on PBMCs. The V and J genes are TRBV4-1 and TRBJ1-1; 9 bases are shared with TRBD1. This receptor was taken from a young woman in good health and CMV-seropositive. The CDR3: CASSQGTGDLNTEAFF. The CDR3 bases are TGCGCCAGCAGCCAAGGGACAGGGGATTTGAACACTGAAGCTTTCTTT.